This T cell receptor beta chain was sequenced for a study of identical twins. Overall study results and limits: The same donors were not followed; conclusions instead depended on cross-sectional statistical analysis.

From germline, CDR1 is SGHAT and CDR2 FQNNGV. This CDR3 has 15 residues. Trimming took 1 base from V and 6 from J, leaving 13 bases between them. This clonotype was observed a handful of times. Its antigen is as yet unknown. Template switching added a universal primer site, and cDNA bore unique molecular identifiers. MiXCR was run by TCRdb on the 5' RACE reads, yielding one entry per CDR3 protein. The profile shows 500,000 to 650,000 distinct CDR3 sequences, approximately 20% of them singletons. These data were likewise used in another study, on yellow fever vaccine responses in identical twins.

The clonotype originates from a woman under 30 in good health. The chain employs TRBV11-2 and TRBJ2-1, with TRBD1 as a possible D gene (5 bases). The sample comprised CD4+ T cells sorted from blood. CDR3 bases: TGTGCCAGCAGCTTAGCCGGACAAAGGGGCAATGAGCAGTTCTTC. Encoded protein: CASSLAGQRGNEQFF. Full variable domain (missing parts from reference TRBV11-2 and TRBJ2-1): EAGVAQSPRYKIIEKRQSVAFWCNPISGHATLYWYQQILGQGPKLLIQFQNNGVVDDSQLPKDRFSAERLKGVDSTLKIQPAKLEDSAVYLCASSLAGQRGNEQFFGPGTRLTVL.